These 31 T cell receptor beta chains share one sample of origin, sequenced in a study of spatial heterogeneity in lung cancer. In TCRdb, the 5' RACE reads were re-called with MiXCR into one record per CDR3 protein. This table has about 33,000 distinct CDR3 sequences, roughly a tenth appearing once. Documented time point: blood at routine non-recurrence follow-up after resection. The sample was PBMCs, taken at follow-up. These receptors all come from a female donor with early-stage non-small cell lung cancer.

This clonotype was recorded many times. The CDR3 loop reads CASSAGLRSYEQYF. CDR3 sequence (DNA): TGTGCCAGCAGCGCGGGGCTCCGCTCCTACGAGCAGTACTTC. The chain combines TRBV7-2 with TRBJ2-7, with D maybe TRBD2 (6 bases). Trimming removed 5 bases from V and 0 bases from J, with 11 bases in between. Germline assignment: CDR1 SGHTA and CDR2 FQGNSA. The CDR3 consists of 14 residues.

This clonotype was recorded a few times. The CDR3 DNA is TGTGCCAGCAGCCCCCGACACAGAAACTATGGCTACACCTTC. This gives the protein CASSPRHRNYGYTF. This sequence joins TRBV7-2 and TRBJ1-2; D call uncertain. Germline loops: CDR1 SGHTA, CDR2 FQGNSA. V lost 5 bases and J 2 bases, leaving 12 bases between the germline ends. The CDR3 loop spans 14 amino acids.

This clonotype was counted only a few times. One end of the junction does not line up with germline, which may come from a read error. The rearrangement uses TRBV11-1 and TRBJ2-1, with unresolved D. CDR1 is SGHAT and CDR2 is FQDESV in the germline V gene (reference sequence). This CDR3 has 14 residues. The CDR3: CASSLVDSNNEQFF. The DNA of the CDR3 is TGTGCCAGCAGCTTAGTAGACTCCAACAATGAGCAGTTCTTC.

The chain is built from TRBV12-3 or TRBV12-4 and TRBJ2-1, with 11 bases that match TRBD2. The junction had 4 bases not matched to a gene; V was cut back by 10 bases and J by 5 bases. The CDR3 covers 13 residues. The CDR3 DNA reads TGTGCCACCGGACTAGCGGGTAACAATGAGCAGTTCTTC. Translating gives CATGLAGNNEQFF.

With respect to this clonotype: A much larger clone lies a single base off, so this may be a read error. The chain couples TRBV5-8 to TRBJ1-2, with D possibly matching TRBD1 (6 bases). The CDR3 sequence is 17 residues long. The germline CDR1 and CDR2 sequences are SGHTS and YDEGEE. Deletions cut 5 bases from V and 3 bases from J, with 23 bases between. In DNA, the CDR3 is TGTGCCAGCAGATTTGCCGGGACACTCCCGGGGGACTATGGCTACACCTTC. As protein: CASRFAGTLPGDYGYTF.

This clonotype appeared many times. The V gene is TRBV9, the J gene TRBJ1-5; a weak D match, TRBD1 (6 bases). Germline loops: CDR1 SGDLS, CDR2 YYNGEE. The CDR3 consists of 14 residues. Trimming cost V 1 base and J 5 bases, with 10 bases left between them. The CDR3 coding sequence is TGTGCCAGCAGCGTATCAGGGGACGATCAGCCCCAGCATTTT. Its protein product is CASSVSGDDQPQHF.

The chain uses TRBV20-1 and TRBJ2-3; 10 bases align to TRBD2. The CDR3 totals 17 residues. With 1 base clipped from V and 0 bases from J, the junction kept 7 bases outside the gene matches. The germline CDR1 and CDR2 sequences are DFQATT and SNEGSKA (reference sequence). The CDR3 spells CSARGVASGGSTDTQYF. In nucleotides, the CDR3 is TGCAGTGCTAGAGGGGTGGCTAGCGGGGGCAGCACAGATACGCAGTATTTT.

V usage is TRBV7-2 and J usage is TRBJ1-2; TRBD1 is a possible D gene (5 bases). V was clipped by 1 base and J by 2 bases, with 11 bases between them. This CDR3 region has 15 residues. Germline V gene lookup returns CDR1 SGHTA and CDR2 FQGNSA. DNA for the CDR3: TGTGCCAGCAGCTTAGGACCGACAGACAACTATGGCTACACCTTC. As protein: CASSLGPTDNYGYTF.

This clonotype was seen ten or more times. The V and J genes are TRBV20-1 and TRBJ2-7; 8 bases align to TRBD1. The CDR3 is 14 amino acids. Per the germline V gene, CDR1 is DFQATT and CDR2 is SNEGSKA (reference sequence). Trimming at V came to 5 bases and at J to 0 bases, leaving 6 bases not matched to a gene. The CDR3 region is CSAFRTGSSYEQYF. In DNA, the CDR3 is TGCAGTGCTTTCCGGACAGGGAGCTCCTACGAGCAGTACTTC.

There are many counts of this clonotype. The chain joins TRBV4-3 to TRBJ2-7; 8 positions agree with TRBD1. CDR1 LGHNA and CDR2 YSLEER come from the germline V gene. The length of the CDR3 is 14 residues. V shed 1 base, J shed 2 bases, and the junction held 1 base outside the gene matches. This CDR3 is CASSQGTGPYEQYF. The CDR3, as DNA: TGCGCCAGCAGCCAAGGGACAGGGCCCTACGAGCAGTACTTC.

In this sample, this clonotype turned up many times. CDR3 in DNA: TGTGCCAGCAGCTTAACCGCGATAGGGTCCGAGCAGTACTTC. Residues: CASSLTAIGSEQYF. This chain links TRBV11-1 with TRBJ2-7; D call uncertain. The V end lost 2 bases, the J end lost 6 bases, and 14 bases lay between the germline ends. Germline V gene sequence: CDR1 SGHAT, CDR2 FQDESV (reference sequence). The CDR3 runs to 14 residues.

This clonotype was counted at least ten times. The chain links TRBV10-3 to TRBJ2-1, with D tentatively TRBD2 (6 bases). Germline-derived CDR1 and CDR2 are ENHRY and SYGVKD. The CDR3 covers 13 residues. V lost 0 bases and J lost 11, with 11 bases in between. As DNA, the CDR3 is TGTGCCATCAGTGAGTCTGGTGCGGGGCAGCAGTTCTTC. Encoded protein: CAISESGAGQQFF.

This clonotype is classed as medium-sized. The rearrangement links TRBV7-8 to TRBJ2-7; 7 nucleotides line up with TRBD1. Per germline, CDR1 SGHVS and CDR2 FQNEAQ. With 6 bases clipped from V and 1 base from J, the junction kept 3 bases outside the gene matches. CDR3 length: 13 amino acids. CDR3 bases: TGTGCCAGCAGGAACAGGGGATCCTACGAGCAGTACTTC. Amino acids: CASRNRGSYEQYF.

This chain connects TRBV7-6 to TRBJ2-7, with D perhaps given as TRBD1 or TRBD2 (5 bases each). Trimming removed 5 bases at V and 2 bases at J, with 13 bases between. The length of the CDR3 is 14 residues. Per germline, CDR1 SGHVS and CDR2 FNYEAQ. The CDR3 bases are TGTGCCAGCAGCCCCAGAGGGGACCCCTACGAGCAGTACTTC. Its protein product is CASSPRGDPYEQYF.

This clonotype was seen a handful of times. The genes are TRBV28 and TRBJ1-2; D might be TRBD1 (6 bases). CDR3 length: 15 amino acids. Trimming removed 10 bases at V and 0 bases at J, with 18 bases between. Germline V gives CDR1 MDHEN, CDR2 SYDVKM. The CDR3 sequence is CAINRGAGANYGYTF. Written as DNA, the CDR3 is TGTGCCATCAACCGGGGGGCAGGGGCTAACTATGGCTACACCTTC.

This clonotype turned up a few times. The chain joins TRBV10-3 to TRBJ2-7; D is perhaps TRBD1 (6 bases). This CDR3 has 15 amino acids. Germline-derived CDR1 and CDR2 are ENHRY and SYGVKD. V was shortened by 4 bases and J by 2 bases, with 15 bases between the two germline ends. This chain's CDR3 is CAISGSGTLTYEQYF. The CDR3 DNA reads as TGTGCCATCAGTGGTTCCGGGACACTTACCTACGAGCAGTACTTC.

Of note for this clonotype: Just one base apart from a much larger clone, this may be a read error. This chain links TRBV29-1 with TRBJ2-2, with D tentatively TRBD2 (6 bases). Looked up from germline, CDR1 is SQVTM and CDR2 is ANQGSEA. The CDR3 length is 13 residues. Trimming removed 5 bases at V and 9 bases at J, with 16 bases between. CDR3 in DNA: TGCAGCGTTAACGAGGGGAGGACCCGGGAGCTGTTTTTT. This codes for CSVNEGRTRELFF.

This clonotype appeared many times. Here the CDR3 reads CSASGTGEKLFF. The CDR3 coding sequence is TGCAGCGCCTCCGGGACCGGGGAAAAACTGTTTTTT. This rearrangement joins TRBV29-1 to TRBJ1-4; the D gene is possibly TRBD1 (5 bases). Trimming took off 7 bases at V and 8 bases at J, with 14 bases between the two ends. This CDR3 contains 12 residues. Germline V CDR1 and CDR2: SQVTM, ANQGSEA.

The table lists this clonotype with a few counts. The genes are TRBV24-1 and TRBJ2-5; D ambiguous. Trimming removed 3 bases at V and 5 bases at J, with 9 bases between. CDR1 is KGHDR and CDR2 is SFDVKD in the germline V gene. There are 13 residues in the CDR3. CDR3 DNA sequence: TGTGCCACCAGTGATCCGATCGGGGAGACCCAGTACTTC. Translated, it gives CATSDPIGETQYF.

The chain has TRBV27 and TRBJ2-5; D is unclear. This CDR3 contains 9 residues. With 9 bases removed from V and 5 bases from J, the gap between germline ends came to 4 bases. Germline V gives CDR1 MNHEY, CDR2 SMNVEV (reference sequence). CDR3 region: CARSETQYF. The CDR3 DNA follows: TGTGCCAGGAGCGAGACCCAGTACTTC.

V is TRBV14 and J is TRBJ2-7, with D possibly matching TRBD2 (5 bases). Trimming cost V 1 base and J 2 bases, with 18 bases left between them. Germline CDR1 is SGHDN and CDR2 is FVKESK. This CDR3 has 17 residues. The DNA of the CDR3 is TGTGCCAGCAGCCAAGGTTTGGTGTGGGGAGTTACCTACGAGCAGTACTTC. It translates to CASSQGLVWGVTYEQYF.

The V call is TRBV2, the J call TRBJ2-3, with 10 bases matching TRBD2. In germline, CDR1 is SNHLY, CDR2 FYNNEI. The V segment lost 3 bases and the J segment 4 bases; nucleotides outside the gene matches: 7. This CDR3 has 16 residues. CDR3 nucleotide sequence: TGTGCCAGCAGTGACCGGACTAGCGGTAACCCAGATACGCAGTATTTT. Translating gives CASSDRTSGNPDTQYF.

This clonotype was seen a handful of times. The CDR3 DNA follows: TGTGCCAGCCCGCCTCCGGATTTCACAGATACGCAGTATTTT. Its translation is CASPPPDFTDTQYF. The chain recombines TRBV7-9 with TRBJ2-3; unclear D gene. V lost 8 bases, J lost 2 bases, and 14 bases lay in between. The CDR3 is 14 residues long. Looked up from germline, CDR1 is SEHNR and CDR2 is FQNEAQ (reference sequence).

This clonotype was seen repeatedly, ten times or more. The chain couples TRBV3-1 to TRBJ2-7, with TRBD2 matching 9 bases. Germline V gene sequence: CDR1 LGHDT, CDR2 YNNKEL (reference sequence). V gave up 0 bases and J gave up 0 bases; unmatched junction bases: 9. CDR3 length: 18 residues. The CDR3 coding sequence is TGTGCCAGCAGCCAAGAATCGTTTGCGGGGGGGCGCTCCTACGAGCAGTACTTC. It codes for CASSQESFAGGRSYEQYF.

This clonotype was counted a few times. The rearrangement joins TRBV11-1 to TRBJ1-6; D not resolved. The CDR3 consists of 14 residues. The germline gives CDR1 SGHAT, CDR2 FQDESV (reference sequence). V lost 2 bases to trimming and J lost 8 bases, with 10 bases between them. The CDR3 loop is CASSLNQRDSPLHF. The CDR3 region has the DNA TGTGCCAGCAGCTTAAACCAGAGGGATTCACCCCTCCACTTT.

This clonotype was seen at least ten times. The chain links TRBV29-1 to TRBJ1-1; TRBD1 is a possible D gene (6 bases). The CDR3 spans 13 residues. V gave up 4 bases and J gave up 0 bases, with 9 bases separating them. The germline V gene encodes CDR1 SQVTM and CDR2 ANQGSEA. CDR3 region: CSVAEGVNTEAFF. CDR3 sequence (DNA): TGCAGCGTTGCCGAGGGGGTGAACACTGAAGCTTTCTTT.

This clonotype has at least ten counts. The J gene is TRBJ2-5, the V gene TRBV12-3 or TRBV12-4; D is ambiguous. This CDR3 is 13 amino acids long. V lost 8 bases to trimming and J lost 1 base, with 11 bases between them. For the CDR3, the DNA is TGTGCCAGCCGCGTGAAGGCCCAAGAGACCCAGTACTTC. It codes for CASRVKAQETQYF.

The CDR3 region is CASSSGVEKLFF. The CDR3 DNA reads TGTGCCAGCAGCTCCGGCGTTGAAAAACTGTTTTTT. The rearrangement uses TRBV7-9 and TRBJ1-4; no clear D. Germline values: CDR1 SEHNR, CDR2 FQNEAQ (reference sequence). With 4 bases removed from V and 7 bases from J, the gap between germline ends came to 7 bases. The CDR3 consists of 12 residues.

This clonotype was seen a handful of times. This chain joins TRBV6-5 and TRBJ2-7, with TRBD1 identical over 8 bases. The length of the CDR3 is 15 residues. Germline trimming cut 6 bases from V and 3 bases from J; bases unmatched to any gene: 10. CDR1 MNHEY and CDR2 SVGAGI come from the germline V gene. In DNA, the CDR3 is TGTGCCAGCAGATTACAGGGGGGTACCGGCTACGAGCAGTACTTC. Translating it yields CASRLQGGTGYEQYF.

This clonotype was picked up a small number of times. The chain carries TRBV28 and TRBJ2-7; D ambiguous. The CDR3 covers 14 residues. V gave up 6 bases and J gave up 2 bases, with 14 bases separating them. Looked up from germline, CDR1 is MDHEN and CDR2 is SYDVKM. The CDR3 DNA reads as TGTGCCAGCAGCTCAACGGAAGGGACCTACGAGCAGTACTTC. Translated: CASSSTEGTYEQYF.

This clonotype has ten or more counts. This rearrangement joins TRBV5-1 to TRBJ2-7, with D possibly TRBD1 on 6 matching bases. Looked up from germline, CDR1 is SGHRS and CDR2 is YFSETQ. V lost 0 bases and J 6 bases, leaving 13 bases between the germline ends. CDR3 length: 14 residues. In DNA form, the CDR3 reads TGCGCCAGCAGCTTGGGTTGGGGGCCCAGCGAGCAGTACTTC. Its translation: CASSLGWGPSEQYF.